Below, 15 T cell receptor beta chains from the same sample are listed, as sequenced in a study of T cell clonotyping in hematopoietic cell transplantation. As for time point: recipient sample about 28 days before transplant, after cytoreduction. Measured with immunoSEQ multiplex PCR; TCRdb has only the in-frame clones, and not every one. Of some 30,000 clones in the sample, 70% to 80% were seen once. The sequences come from peripheral blood mononuclear cells, collected before stem cell transplant. The receptor source for this set is a woman aged 30 to 39 with chronic myeloid leukemia. Some clones in this sample may be carry-over from other donors' samples.

The chain carries TRBV5-4 and TRBJ2-2; D is possibly TRBD1 (5 bases). The CDR3 has 15 residues. CDR1 SGHNT and CDR2 YYREEE come from the germline V gene (reference sequence). V was shortened by 2 bases and J by 2 bases, with 10 bases between the two germline ends. Here the CDR3 reads CASSLAGSNTGELFF. The CDR3 nucleotides are TGTGCCAGCAGCTTAGCAGGGTCAAACACCGGGGAGCTGTTTTTT.

The rearrangement uses TRBV30 and TRBJ1-2, with a weak D call TRBD1 (5 bases). The length of the CDR3 is 13 residues. The V gene lost 0 bases and the J gene lost 7 bases, with 12 bases spanning the gap. Germline V gene data show CDR1 as GTSNPN and CDR2 as SVGIG (reference sequence). The CDR3 loop reads CAWSVLGAGGYTF. DNA for the CDR3: TGTGCCTGGAGTGTACTCGGGGCGGGTGGCTACACCTTC. The variable domain in full, with the rest retrieved from reference TRBV30 and TRBJ1-2, is SQTIHQWPATLVQPVGSPLSLECTVEGTSNPNLYWYRQAAGRGLQLLFYSVGIGQISSEVPQNLSASRPQDRQFILSSKKLLLSDSGFYLCAWSVLGAGGYTFGSGTRLTVV.

The chain recombines TRBV7-6 with TRBJ2-1; D is possibly TRBD1 (6 bases). Germline V gene lookup returns CDR1 SGHVS and CDR2 FNYEAQ. CDR3 length: 13 residues. Deletions cut 5 bases from V and 7 bases from J, with 12 bases between. The CDR3 sequence: CASSTQGYNEQFF. The DNA of the CDR3 is TGTGCCAGCAGCACACAGGGCTATAATGAGCAGTTCTTC.

The chain's CDR3 is CASRYDSNQPQHF. CDR3 nucleotide sequence: TGTGCCAGCAGGTACGATAGCAATCAGCCCCAGCATTTT. The chain joins TRBV2 to TRBJ1-5; D call uncertain. V was clipped by 6 bases and J by 0 bases, with 6 bases between them. The CDR3 has 13 amino acids. The V gene's germline CDR1 is SNHLY and CDR2 FYNNEI.

The CDR3 loop reads CASSSGPLEQYF. The CDR3 coding sequence is TGTGCCAGCAGTTCCGGACCCCTAGAGCAGTACTTC. This sequence joins TRBV6-1 and TRBJ2-7; no clear D. V lost 5 bases, J lost 7 bases, and 12 bases lay in between. Germline values: CDR1 MNHNS, CDR2 SASEGT. The CDR3 has 12 amino acids.

The V gene is TRBV7-2, the J gene TRBJ1-6, with D possibly being TRBD1 (5 bases). Trimming removed 1 base from V and 8 bases from J, with 12 bases in between. CDR3 length: 15 amino acids. The germline CDR1 and CDR2 sequences are SGHTA and FQGNSA. In DNA, the CDR3 is TGTGCCAGCAGCTTAGTCGCGGGGCTGGATTCACCCCTCCACTTT. Translated, it gives CASSLVAGLDSPLHF.

The chain employs TRBV2 and TRBJ1-3; D call uncertain. CDR1 and CDR2 (germline): SNHLY, FYNNEI. The CDR3 extends over 14 amino acids. Trimming took off 8 bases at V and 0 bases at J, with 11 bases between the two ends. The CDR3 sequence is CASGREGSGNTIYF. As DNA, the CDR3 is TGTGCCAGCGGACGGGAGGGCTCTGGAAACACCATATATTTT.

The V call is TRBV9, the J call TRBJ2-4; D unclear. The CDR3 has 16 amino acids. V lost 0 bases, J lost 1 base, and 11 bases lay in between. Germline CDR1 is SGDLS and CDR2 is YYNGEE. The CDR3: CASSVDMGSAKNIQYF. The CDR3, as DNA: TGTGCCAGCAGCGTAGATATGGGCTCGGCCAAAAACATTCAGTACTTC.

V and J are TRBV28 and TRBJ1-2; TRBD1 agrees at 9 bases. With V trimmed by 7 bases and J by 8 bases, 8 bases remained unmatched. The CDR3 covers 13 residues. In germline, CDR1 is MDHEN, CDR2 SYDVKM. DNA for the CDR3: TGTGCCAGCATCGCACAGGGGGCGAGGGGCTACACCTTC. It encodes CASIAQGARGYTF.

The CDR3 reads CASRSDSLANYGYTF. The CDR3 coding sequence is TGTGCCAGCAGATCGGACAGCCTAGCTAACTATGGCTACACCTTC. The V and J genes are TRBV2 and TRBJ1-2; D is possibly TRBD1 (6 bases). The CDR3 covers 15 residues. Trimming took 6 bases from V and 0 from J, leaving 14 bases between them. In germline, CDR1 is SNHLY, CDR2 FYNNEI.

This chain links TRBV2 with TRBJ2-3, with D hard to call. Looked up from germline, CDR1 is SNHLY and CDR2 is FYNNEI. The V end was cut by 4 bases, the J end by 0 bases, with 11 bases between. The CDR3 is 15 residues long. The CDR3 nucleotides read TGTGCCAGCAGTGCACTCGCCGCTAGCACAGATACGCAGTATTTT. Translation: CASSALAASTDTQYF.

Here the CDR3 reads CASSLEGAADRSPLHF. CDR3 DNA: TGCGCCAGCAGCTTGGAAGGGGCCGCTGATAGATCACCCCTCCACTTT. V is TRBV5-1 and J is TRBJ1-6, with a weak D call TRBD1 (5 bases). The length of the CDR3 is 16 residues. CDR1 and CDR2 from the germline V gene are SGHRS and YFSETQ. V was trimmed by 0 bases and J by 10 bases, leaving 17 bases between them.

This chain links TRBV7-2 with TRBJ1-1; unclear D gene. Germline lookup yields CDR1 SGHTA and CDR2 FQGNSA. V was clipped by 4 bases and J by 0 bases, with 15 bases between them. This CDR3 is 16 amino acids long. The CDR3 loop reads CASSSGALVMNTEAFF. CDR3 in DNA: TGTGCCAGCAGCTCTGGCGCGTTGGTTATGAACACTGAAGCTTTCTTT.

The chain uses TRBV6-5 and TRBJ2-1, with 10 bases that match TRBD2. J lost 4 bases, V lost 6 bases, and 3 bases had no gene match. Germline V gene data show CDR1 as MNHEY and CDR2 as SVGAGI. This CDR3 is built from 14 residues. The CDR3 coding sequence is TGTGCCAGCAGAGGACTAGCGGAATACAATGAGCAGTTCTTC. It encodes CASRGLAEYNEQFF.

V gene TRBV9 combines with J gene TRBJ2-1, with D tentatively TRBD2 (7 bases). V was trimmed by 1 base and J by 7 bases, leaving 15 bases between them. This CDR3 contains 15 residues. Germline V gene sequence: CDR1 SGDLS, CDR2 YYNGEE. The CDR3 protein is CASSVRIGGPNEQFF. CDR3 DNA sequence: TGTGCCAGCAGCGTAAGAATCGGGGGGCCAAATGAGCAGTTCTTC.